One and the same sample provided the 20 T cell receptor beta chains below, sequenced in a study of shared T cell receptors in the human thymus. Sequencing was performed with immunoSEQ multiplex PCR; in TCRdb, only in-frame clones are kept and a portion is missing. The sample includes 600,000 to 900,000 clones, roughly 88% of them seen just once. The sample also formed part of further work on human thymus T cells.

The sequenced material came from thymocytes. The receptors come from a girl in the first two years of life with a congenital heart defect.

J is TRBJ1-3 and V is TRBV5-1, with TRBD1 matching over 7 bases. J lost 4 bases, V lost 1 base, and 5 bases had no gene match. CDR3 size: 15 residues. CDR1 and CDR2 from the germline V gene are SGHRS and YFSETQ. CDR3 DNA sequence: TGCGCCAGCAGCTTGAATGGGACAGTGGGAAACACCATATATTTT. Its translation: CASSLNGTVGNTIYF.

The genes are TRBV7-6 and TRBJ2-2, with TRBD1 identical over 7 bases. Losses at the gene ends were 5 bases for V and 6 bases for J; bases not matched to a gene: 9. The CDR3 covers 15 residues. Germline V gives CDR1 SGHVS, CDR2 FNYEAQ. CDR3 DNA sequence: TGTGCCAGCAGCCCCCGGGACAGTAGGGCCGGGGAGCTGTTTTTT. Translating gives CASSPRDSRAGELFF.

V is TRBV5-1 and J is TRBJ1-6, with 10 bases lining up with TRBD1. CDR3 size: 15 residues. The germline V gene encodes CDR1 SGHRS and CDR2 YFSETQ. The V and J ends lost 3 bases and 10 bases, in that order; junction bases with no gene match: 7. The CDR3 here is CASSWGQGRKSPLHF. CDR3 DNA: TGCGCCAGCAGCTGGGGACAGGGGAGAAAGTCACCCCTCCACTTT.

The chain couples TRBV29-1 to TRBJ1-1; D not certain. This CDR3 has 11 amino acids. Germline V lookup: CDR1 SQVTM, CDR2 ANQGSEA. V was trimmed by 4 bases and J by 3 bases, leaving 6 bases between them. The CDR3 spells CSVVAYTEAFF. The CDR3 DNA sequence: TGCAGCGTTGTAGCTTACACTGAAGCTTTCTTT.

This chain connects TRBV25-1 to TRBJ1-5, with D uncertain. This CDR3 is built from 16 residues. V lost 1 base, J lost 3 bases, and 13 bases lay in between. CDR1 and CDR2 (germline): MGHDK, SYGVNS. CDR3 in amino acids: CASSELRPMLNQPQHF. The CDR3, as DNA: TGTGCCAGCAGTGAATTGAGGCCCATGCTCAATCAGCCCCAGCATTTT.

This rearrangement joins TRBV18 to TRBJ1-6; 10 nucleotides agree with TRBD1. Trimming cost V 3 bases and J 5 bases; bases outside gene matches: 10. CDR3 length: 18 residues. Per the germline V gene, CDR1 is KGHSH and CDR2 is LQKENI. The CDR3 DNA reads as TGTGCCAGCTCACCCGTCCTCCGGGACAGGGGAGATAATTCACCCCTCCACTTT. Its translation is CASSPVLRDRGDNSPLHF.

The chain combines TRBV21-1 with TRBJ1-2; TRBD1 is the table's D call and was not checked against the DNA. TRBV21-1 is classified as a pseudogene. CDR3 length: 14 amino acids. This CDR3 is CASSTYRVVYGYTF. The CDR3 nucleotides read TGTGCCAGCAGCACCTACAGGGTGGTCTATGGCTACACCTTC.

This clone is a singleton in its sample. This chain uses TRBV5-8 with TRBJ1-5; no definite D call. V was cut by 1 base and J by 5 bases, with 25 bases left in between. CDR1 and CDR2 from the germline V gene are SGHTS and YDEGEE. The CDR3 covers 19 residues. The CDR3 loop reads CASSLNGLIHTFGDQPQHF. The CDR3 coding sequence is TGTGCCAGCAGCTTGAATGGACTGATCCATACCTTCGGGGATCAGCCCCAGCATTTT.

This chain links TRBV29-1 with TRBJ2-3; tentative D call: TRBD2 (6 bases). CDR1 is SQVTM, CDR2 ANQGSEA, per germline. The V gene lost 3 bases and the J gene lost 0 bases, with 16 bases spanning the gap. This CDR3 comprises 16 residues. The DNA for the CDR3 is TGCAGCGTTGAGGGGGGATACCGCCGAAGCACAGATACGCAGTATTTT. Residues: CSVEGGYRRSTDTQYF.

This sequence joins TRBV19 and TRBJ1-6; D gene unclear. CDR3 length: 15 amino acids. Looked up from germline, CDR1 is LNHDA and CDR2 is SQIVND (reference sequence). Trimming took off 1 base at V and 7 bases at J, with 11 bases between the two ends. The CDR3 protein is CASSIVPSGNSPLHF. CDR3 DNA sequence: TGTGCCAGTAGTATAGTACCCAGCGGCAATTCACCCCTCCACTTT.

V and J are TRBV5-6 and TRBJ1-1; no definite D call. The CDR3 consists of 14 residues. CDR1 and CDR2 from the germline V gene are SGHDT and YYEEEE. V was pared by 7 bases and J by 2 bases, with 15 bases between. The CDR3 DNA is TGTGCCAGCGCCGATTTTGGAGTCAACACTGAAGCTTTCTTT. Translating it yields CASADFGVNTEAFF.

The rearrangement uses TRBV9 and TRBJ1-1, with TRBD1 as a possible D gene (6 bases). This CDR3 has 15 residues. Trimming removed 3 bases from V and 4 bases from J, with 16 bases in between. The germline gives CDR1 SGDLS, CDR2 YYNGEE. The CDR3 DNA sequence: TGTGCCAGCAGCGCCGCTGGGGGGGCGACCACTGAAGCTTTCTTT. Translation: CASSAAGGATTEAFF. Variable domain in full (rest from reference TRBV9 and TRBJ1-1): DSGVTQTPKHLITATGQRVTLRCSPRSGDLSVYWYQQSLDQGLQFLIQYYNGEERAKGNILERFSAQQFPDLHSELNLSSLELGDSALYFCASSAAGGATTEAFFGQGTRLTVV.

The CDR3 sequence: CASSLGRGRETQYF. The CDR3 DNA sequence: TGTGCCAGCAGTTTAGGCAGGGGGCGGGAGACCCAGTACTTC. This chain links TRBV28 with TRBJ2-5; TRBD1 matches 8 bases. Germline values: CDR1 MDHEN, CDR2 SYDVKM. Trimming at V came to 2 bases and at J to 5 bases, leaving 4 bases not matched to a gene. CDR3 length equals 14 residues.

The chain employs TRBV19 and TRBJ2-7; 7 positions match TRBD2. Losses at the gene ends were 2 bases for V and 0 bases for J; bases not matched to a gene: 13. Germline CDR1 and CDR2: LNHDA and SQIVND (reference sequence). The CDR3 extends over 18 amino acids. In nucleotides, the CDR3 is TGTGCCAGTAGTATAACATACCGGGTTGGGGGGGGCTCCTACGAGCAGTACTTC. The encoded protein is CASSITYRVGGGSYEQYF.

This sequence joins TRBV9 and TRBJ1-2, with 8 positions matching TRBD1. With 4 bases clipped from V and 6 bases from J, the junction kept 17 bases outside the gene matches. The CDR3 covers 17 residues. Germline assignment: CDR1 SGDLS and CDR2 YYNGEE. CDR3 sequence (DNA): TGTGCCAGCAGCCCTCTCCAGAGGACAGGGTCTTTGCATGGCTACACCTTC. Its protein is CASSPLQRTGSLHGYTF.

The V gene is TRBV7-2, the J gene TRBJ1-1, with 7 bases matching TRBD1. V was clipped by 6 bases and J by 2 bases; unmatched bases: 6. CDR3 length: 14 amino acids. Germline CDR1 SGHTA, CDR2 FQGNSA. Written as DNA, the CDR3 is TGTGCCAGCAGACGACAGGGTATCAACACTGAAGCTTTCTTT. Amino acids: CASRRQGINTEAFF.

This sequence joins TRBV28 and TRBJ1-1, with D perhaps TRBD1 (6 bases). Germline CDR1 reads MDHEN; CDR2 reads SYDVKM. Trimming left V 0 bases short and J 5 bases short, with 10 bases between. This CDR3 spans 14 amino acids. This CDR3 is CASSLWRGGTEAFF. CDR3 sequence (DNA): TGTGCCAGCAGTTTATGGAGAGGGGGAACTGAAGCTTTCTTT. The full variable domain, rest sourced from reference TRBV28 and TRBJ1-1, is DVKVTQSSRYLVKRTGEKVFLECVQDMDHENMFWYRQDPGLGLRLIYFSYDVKMKEKGDIPEGYSVSREKKERFSLILESASTNQTSMYLCASSLWRGGTEAFFGQGTRLTVV.

The V call is TRBV7-9, the J call TRBJ2-2; 7 bases match TRBD1. After removal of 3 bases from V and 8 bases from J, the junction contained 9 bases not matched to a gene. Germline CDR1 reads SEHNR; CDR2 reads FQNEAQ (reference sequence). The CDR3 loop spans 15 amino acids. The CDR3 sequence is CASSFSGQARGELFF. As DNA, the CDR3 is TGTGCCAGCAGCTTCTCCGGACAGGCCAGAGGGGAGCTGTTTTTT.

In this sample, this clone turned up a few times. The rearrangement joins TRBV7-2 to TRBJ2-7; D is unclear. Trimming took off 3 bases at V and 0 bases at J, with 9 bases between the two ends. This CDR3 spans 14 amino acids. Germline CDR1 SGHTA, CDR2 FQGNSA. This chain's CDR3 is CASSLRQISYEQYF. CDR3 DNA: TGTGCCAGCAGCTTGAGGCAGATCTCCTACGAGCAGTACTTC.

The V and J genes are TRBV28 and TRBJ2-3; TRBD2 matches 8 bases. V was pared by 5 bases and J by 3 bases, with 13 bases of the junction left unmatched. CDR3 length: 17 amino acids. CDR1 and CDR2 from the germline V gene are MDHEN and SYDVKM. The CDR3 coding sequence is TGTGCCAGCAGTATCCCTCTAACGGGGGGGTCAACAGATACGCAGTATTTT. This gives the protein CASSIPLTGGSTDTQYF. The whole variable domain, remainder taken from reference TRBV28 and TRBJ2-3, is DVKVTQSSRYLVKRTGEKVFLECVQDMDHENMFWYRQDPGLGLRLIYFSYDVKMKEKGDIPEGYSVSREKKERFSLILESASTNQTSMYLCASSIPLTGGSTDTQYFGPGTRLTVL.